This T cell receptor beta chain was sequenced in a study of blood T cell repertoires in COVID-19 (dated by TCRdb to about 2020). For context, the study as a whole: Samples covering the acute and convalescent phases of COVID-19 were provided by collaborators in the United States, Italy and Spain. The samples were drawn from the first 160 participants of the ongoing ImmuneRACE study and from over 950 subjects provided by 6 global collaborators. The prospective study material was composed of cDNA or gDNA derived from T cells, B-cell-depleted T cells, or PBMCs. The dataset comprised deeply sampled blood TCRbeta repertoires from subjects exposed to, actively infected with, or recovered from COVID-19. HLA class I and class II types, where available, came from metadata supplied by the sample provider rather than from assay-based typing. Sample metadata almost always included a de-identified subject ID, COVID-19 status, age in years and sex. The repertoires were released in a freely available public database intended as a resource for research on the immune response to SARS-CoV-2. Broader findings and caveats from the paper: The amount of clinical and demographic metadata varied by source and participant and was provided uncurated.

Enrolling through a virtual design, the prospective study's participants ranged in age from about 18 to 100 years and lived across 24 United States geographic areas. Cohort assignment in the prospective study relied on participant-reported clinical history from a screening survey and a study questionnaire. Recovered participants in ImmuneRACE Cohort 3 were defined as having two consecutive negative NP/OP PCR tests, clearance from a healthcare professional, or resolution of symptoms. Each participant in the prospective study had whole blood, serum and a nasopharyngeal or oropharyngeal swab collected by mobile phlebotomists. Participants in the prospective study had the option to provide additional blood draws and questionnaires over a roughly 2-month period. Before DNA extraction, blood samples from the prospective study were shipped at room temperature or frozen. A remark on this clone: Its antigen is still unknown. Per-base quality was not reported, and no clone a single base away is much larger than it.

The CDR3 sequence holds 15 residues, the cysteine and phenylalanine included. Only the CDR3 region is kept as DNA, spanning 45 bases read in frame from base 1. The CDR1 and CDR2 encoded by the germline V gene are MNHEY and SVGAGI. Trimming removed 5 bases from V and 10 bases from J, leaving 20 bases between the germline ends. The immunoSEQ Assay, a bias-controlled multiplex PCR, was used to amplify TCRbeta CDR3 regions from genomic DNA. In the paper's pipeline: Nucleated cell counts per sample were estimated from amplification of reference gene primers within the assay. To quantify the absolute abundance of each unique TCRbeta CDR3 rearrangement, sequence reads were collapsed and filtered. For each sample, productive Simpson clonality was calculated as the square root of Simpson's diversity index over productive rearrangements. TCRdb carries this immuneACCESS record with in-frame sequences only. Its versions omit some clonotypes, under half of them owing to an unresolved V gene in the studies checked, with the rest unexplained. Clone size and V and J calls were adopted from that table, with D and trimming inferred from the DNA. This sample is represented by fewer than 200,000 clones; almost 80% of them were singletons. Roughly 17% of the sample belongs to the ten largest clones.

The sequence joins TRBV6-5 to TRBJ1-4; a confident D gene designation cannot be given. The sample comprised PBMCs or T cells enriched from blood (not recorded which). The clonotype originates from a woman aged 45-59 years who had recovered from COVID-19. The CDR3 region: CASSPAKDAGVKLFF. The nucleotide sequence is given as TGTGCCAGCAGTCCAGCCAAGGACGCGGGTGTAAAACTGTTTTTT.